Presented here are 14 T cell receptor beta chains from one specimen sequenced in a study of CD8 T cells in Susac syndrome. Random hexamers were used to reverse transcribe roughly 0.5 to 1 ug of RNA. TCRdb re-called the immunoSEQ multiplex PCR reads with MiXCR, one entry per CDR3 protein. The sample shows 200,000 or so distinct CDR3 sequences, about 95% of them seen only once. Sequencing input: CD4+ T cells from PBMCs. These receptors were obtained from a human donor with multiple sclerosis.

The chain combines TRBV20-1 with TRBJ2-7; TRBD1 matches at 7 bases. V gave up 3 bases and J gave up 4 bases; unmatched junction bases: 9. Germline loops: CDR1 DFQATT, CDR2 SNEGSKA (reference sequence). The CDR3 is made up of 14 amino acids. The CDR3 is CSASDRVAWYEQYF. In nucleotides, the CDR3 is TGCAGTGCTAGTGACAGGGTGGCTTGGTACGAGCAGTACTTC.

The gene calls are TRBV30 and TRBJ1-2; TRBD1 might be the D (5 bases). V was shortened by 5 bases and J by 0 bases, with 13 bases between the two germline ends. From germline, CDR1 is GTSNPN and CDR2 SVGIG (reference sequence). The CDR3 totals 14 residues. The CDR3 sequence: CAWGTGTANYGYTF. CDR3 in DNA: TGTGCCTGGGGGACCGGGACTGCTAACTATGGCTACACCTTC.

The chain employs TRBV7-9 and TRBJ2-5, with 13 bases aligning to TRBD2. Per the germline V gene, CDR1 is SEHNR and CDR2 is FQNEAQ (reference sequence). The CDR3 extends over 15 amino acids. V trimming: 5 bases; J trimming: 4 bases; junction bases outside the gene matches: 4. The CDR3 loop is CASSRTSGGRETQYF. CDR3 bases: TGTGCCAGCAGCCGGACTAGCGGGGGACGAGAGACCCAGTACTTC.

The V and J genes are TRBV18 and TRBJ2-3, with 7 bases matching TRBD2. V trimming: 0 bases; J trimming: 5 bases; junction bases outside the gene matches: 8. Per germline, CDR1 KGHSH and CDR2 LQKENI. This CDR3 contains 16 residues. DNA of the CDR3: TGTGCCAGCTCACCACCTCGCGGGGGACCACAAGATACGCAGTATTTT. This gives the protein CASSPPRGGPQDTQYF.

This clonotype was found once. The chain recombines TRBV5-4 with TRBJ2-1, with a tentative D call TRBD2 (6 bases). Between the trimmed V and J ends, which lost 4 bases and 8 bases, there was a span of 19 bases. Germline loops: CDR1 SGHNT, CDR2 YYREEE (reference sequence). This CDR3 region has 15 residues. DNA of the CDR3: TGTGCCAGCAGCCCCGCGGGACTCCTTGGCGATGAGCAGTTCTTC. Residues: CASSPAGLLGDEQFF.

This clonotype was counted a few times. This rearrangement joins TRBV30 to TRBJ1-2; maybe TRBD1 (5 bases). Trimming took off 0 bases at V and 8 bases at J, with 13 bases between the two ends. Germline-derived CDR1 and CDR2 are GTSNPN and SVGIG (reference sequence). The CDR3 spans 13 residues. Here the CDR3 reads CAWSVSAGQGYTF. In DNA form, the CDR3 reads TGTGCCTGGAGTGTGTCAGCAGGGCAAGGCTACACCTTC.

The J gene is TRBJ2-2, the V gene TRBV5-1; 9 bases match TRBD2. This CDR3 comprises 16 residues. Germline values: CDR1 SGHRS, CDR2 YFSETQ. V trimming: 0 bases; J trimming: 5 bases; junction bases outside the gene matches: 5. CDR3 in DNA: TGCGCCAGCAGCTTGGAAGGACTAGCGTTAACCGGGGAGCTGTTTTTT. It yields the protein CASSLEGLALTGELFF. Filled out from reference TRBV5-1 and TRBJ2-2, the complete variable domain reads KAGVTQTPRYLIKTRGQQVTLSCSPISGHRSVSWYQQTPGQGLQFLFEYFSETQRNKGNFPGRFSGRQFSNSRSEMNVSTLELGDSALYLCASSLEGLALTGELFFGEGSRLTVL.

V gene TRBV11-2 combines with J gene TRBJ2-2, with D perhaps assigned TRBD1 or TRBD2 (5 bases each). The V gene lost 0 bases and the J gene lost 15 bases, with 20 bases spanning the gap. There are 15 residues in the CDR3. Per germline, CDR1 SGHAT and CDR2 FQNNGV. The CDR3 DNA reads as TGTGCCAGCAGCTTAGATTCCGGGAAGGCCAGGGCGATGTTTTTT. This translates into CASSLDSGKARAMFF.

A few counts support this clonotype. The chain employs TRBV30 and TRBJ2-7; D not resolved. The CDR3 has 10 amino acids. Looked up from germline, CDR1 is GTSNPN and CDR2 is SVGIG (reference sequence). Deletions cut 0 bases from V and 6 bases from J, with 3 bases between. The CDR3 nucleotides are TGTGCCTGGAGTGTCGGCGAGCAGTACTTC. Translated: CAWSVGEQYF.

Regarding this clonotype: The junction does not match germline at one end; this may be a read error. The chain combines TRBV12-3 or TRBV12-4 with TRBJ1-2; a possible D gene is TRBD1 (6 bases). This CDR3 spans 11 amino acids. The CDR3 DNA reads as TGTGCCAGCAGTCTAAGAACAGGGTTCGCCTTC. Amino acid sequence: CASSLRTGFAF.

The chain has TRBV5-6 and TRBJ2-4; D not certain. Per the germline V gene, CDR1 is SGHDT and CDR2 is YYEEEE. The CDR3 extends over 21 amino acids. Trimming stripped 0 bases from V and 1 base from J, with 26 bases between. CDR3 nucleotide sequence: TGTGCCAGCAGCTTGGTGTCGCCGGCAGCCGCTAGAAAAGGGGCCAAAAACATTCAGTACTTC. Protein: CASSLVSPAAARKGAKNIQYF.

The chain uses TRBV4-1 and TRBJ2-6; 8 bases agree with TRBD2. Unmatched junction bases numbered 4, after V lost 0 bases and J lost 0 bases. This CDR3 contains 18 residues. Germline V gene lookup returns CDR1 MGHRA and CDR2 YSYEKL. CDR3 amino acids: CASSQETAGASGANVLTF. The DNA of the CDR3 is TGCGCCAGCAGCCAAGAAACAGCGGGAGCCTCTGGGGCCAACGTCCTGACTTTC.

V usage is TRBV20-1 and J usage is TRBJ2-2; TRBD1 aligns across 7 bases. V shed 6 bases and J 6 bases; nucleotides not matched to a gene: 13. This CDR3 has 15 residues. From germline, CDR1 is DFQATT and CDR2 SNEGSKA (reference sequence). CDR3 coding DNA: TGCAGTGCCGACCATTCAGGGGGTGACGCCGGGGAGCTGTTTTTT. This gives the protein CSADHSGGDAGELFF.

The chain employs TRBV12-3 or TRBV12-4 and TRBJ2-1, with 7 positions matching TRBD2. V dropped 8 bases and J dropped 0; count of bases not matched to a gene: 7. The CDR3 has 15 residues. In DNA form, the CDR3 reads TGTGCCAGCCGTCCGTTAGCGGGCTCCTACAATGAGCAGTTCTTC. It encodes CASRPLAGSYNEQFF.